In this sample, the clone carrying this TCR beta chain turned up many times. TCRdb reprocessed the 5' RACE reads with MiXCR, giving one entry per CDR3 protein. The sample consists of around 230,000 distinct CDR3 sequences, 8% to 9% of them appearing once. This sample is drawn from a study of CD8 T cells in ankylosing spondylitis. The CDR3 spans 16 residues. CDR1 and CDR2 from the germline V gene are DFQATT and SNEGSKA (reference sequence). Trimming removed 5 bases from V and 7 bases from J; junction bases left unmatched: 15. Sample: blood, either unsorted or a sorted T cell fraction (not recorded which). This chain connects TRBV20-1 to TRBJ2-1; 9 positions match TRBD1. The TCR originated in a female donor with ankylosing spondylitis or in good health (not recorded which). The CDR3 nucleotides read TGCAGTGCTCGAAGCCCCGGGACAGGGATTTCGAATGAGCAGTTCTTC. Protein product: CSARSPGTGISNEQFF.